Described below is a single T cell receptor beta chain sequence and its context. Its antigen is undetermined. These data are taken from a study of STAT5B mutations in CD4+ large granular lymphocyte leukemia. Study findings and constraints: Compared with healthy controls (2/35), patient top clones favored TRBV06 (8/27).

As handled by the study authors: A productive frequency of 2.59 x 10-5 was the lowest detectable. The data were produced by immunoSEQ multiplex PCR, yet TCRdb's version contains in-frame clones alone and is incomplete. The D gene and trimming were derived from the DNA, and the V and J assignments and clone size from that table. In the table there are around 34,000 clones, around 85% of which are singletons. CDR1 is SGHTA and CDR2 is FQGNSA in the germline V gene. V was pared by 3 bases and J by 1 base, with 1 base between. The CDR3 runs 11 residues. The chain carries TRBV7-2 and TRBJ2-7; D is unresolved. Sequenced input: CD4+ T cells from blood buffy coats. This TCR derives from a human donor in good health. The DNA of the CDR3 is TGTGCCAGCAGCTTTTCCTACGAGCAGTACTTC. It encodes CASSFSYEQYF.